A single sample gave rise to the 9 T cell receptor beta chains below, sequenced in a study of T cells expressing NK-cell markers. TCRdb reprocessed the 5' RACE reads and reports one entry per CDR3 protein, with no DNA. This sample's clone table lists 450,000 to 600,000 distinct CDR3 sequences. The sample comprised blood T cells: a sorted CD56 or NKG2C T cell subset, CD4+ or CD8+ T cells, or bulk PBMC T cells (not recorded which). Receptors originate from a man aged 18 to 30 in good health.

The CDR3 sequence is CASSAHISQIWSGANVLTF. This rearrangement joins TRBV9 to TRBJ2-6. Germline V gene sequence: CDR1 SGDLS, CDR2 YYNGEE. There are 19 residues in the CDR3.

The chain combines TRBV10-3 with TRBJ2-1; TCRdb proposes TRBD1, but this gene call is untestable without DNA. There are 12 residues in the CDR3. Germline V gives CDR1 ENHRY, CDR2 SYGVKD. The CDR3 sequence is CAVTSTPNEQFF.

This chain's CDR3 is CASSPGPAPNEQFF. V and J are TRBV7-8 and TRBJ2-1; TCRdb's D gene call, TRBD2, goes unchecked for lack of DNA. This CDR3 comprises 14 residues. Germline loops: CDR1 SGHVS, CDR2 FQNEAQ.

The chain carries TRBV7-3 and TRBJ2-3; TCRdb proposes TRBD1, but this gene call is untestable without DNA. Germline V gene data show CDR1 as SGHTA and CDR2 as FQGTGA. The CDR3 has 16 residues. The CDR3 is CASSSTGTGFTDTQYF.

The rearrangement uses TRBV20-1 and TRBJ2-5; TCRdb proposes TRBD2, but this gene call is untestable without DNA. The CDR3 is 17 residues long. The germline gives CDR1 DFQATT, CDR2 SNEGSKA (reference sequence). The CDR3 sequence is CSARVLAVGIDQETQYF.

The rearrangement links TRBV9 to TRBJ2-1; TCRdb's D gene call, TRBD2, goes unchecked for lack of DNA. This CDR3 has 13 amino acids. The germline V gene encodes CDR1 SGDLS and CDR2 YYNGEE. This chain's CDR3 is CASAAREDNEQFF.

The V and J genes are TRBV12-3 or TRBV12-4 and TRBJ2-4; TCRdb proposes TRBD1, but this gene call is untestable without DNA. The CDR3 runs to 19 residues. CDR3 sequence: CASSLTTGTNFVAKNIQYF.

The genes are TRBV12-3 or TRBV12-4 and TRBJ1-6; TCRdb lists TRBD1, though no DNA is available to test this call. CDR3 size: 14 residues. The CDR3 spells CASSFSQGGSPLHF.

The rearrangement links TRBV12-3 or TRBV12-4 to TRBJ2-1; TCRdb proposes TRBD2, but this gene call is untestable without DNA. This CDR3 contains 15 residues. The CDR3 here is CASSAGTSGSNEQFF.